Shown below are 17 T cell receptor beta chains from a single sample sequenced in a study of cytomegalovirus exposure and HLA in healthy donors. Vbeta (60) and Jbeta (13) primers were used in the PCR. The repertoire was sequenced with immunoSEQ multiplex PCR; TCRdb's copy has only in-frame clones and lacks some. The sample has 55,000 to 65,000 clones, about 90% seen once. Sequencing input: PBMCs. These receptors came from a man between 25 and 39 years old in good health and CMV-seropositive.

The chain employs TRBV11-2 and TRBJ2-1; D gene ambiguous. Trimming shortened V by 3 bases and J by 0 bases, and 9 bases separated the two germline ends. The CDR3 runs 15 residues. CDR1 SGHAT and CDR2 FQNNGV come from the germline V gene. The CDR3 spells CASSLTRSSYNEQFF. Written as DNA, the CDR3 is TGTGCCAGCAGCTTGACGAGGAGCTCCTACAATGAGCAGTTCTTC. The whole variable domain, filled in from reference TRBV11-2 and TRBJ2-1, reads EAGVAQSPRYKIIEKRQSVAFWCNPISGHATLYWYQQILGQGPKLLIQFQNNGVVDDSQLPKDRFSAERLKGVDSTLKIQPAKLEDSAVYLCASSLTRSSYNEQFFGPGTRLTVL.

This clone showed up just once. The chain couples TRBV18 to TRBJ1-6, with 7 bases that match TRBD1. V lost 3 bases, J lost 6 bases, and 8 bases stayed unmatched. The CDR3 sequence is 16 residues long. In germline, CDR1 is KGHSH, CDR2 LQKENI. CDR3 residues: CASSPESGTVNSPLHF. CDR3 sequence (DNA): TGTGCCAGCTCACCGGAGTCCGGGACAGTTAATTCACCCCTCCACTTT. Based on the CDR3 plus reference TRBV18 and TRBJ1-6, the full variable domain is NAGVMQNPRHLVRRRGQEARLRCSPMKGHSHVYWYRQLPEEGLKFMVYLQKENIIDESGMPKERFSAEFPKEGPSILRIQQVVRGDSAAYFCASSPESGTVNSPLHFGNGTRLTVT.

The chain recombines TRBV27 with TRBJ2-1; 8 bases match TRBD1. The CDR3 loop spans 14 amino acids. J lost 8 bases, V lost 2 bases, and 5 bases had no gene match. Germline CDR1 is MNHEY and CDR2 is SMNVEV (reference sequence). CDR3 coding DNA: TGTGCCAGCAGTTTAGGGCAGGGGGCCGATGAGCAGTTCTTC. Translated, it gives CASSLGQGADEQFF.

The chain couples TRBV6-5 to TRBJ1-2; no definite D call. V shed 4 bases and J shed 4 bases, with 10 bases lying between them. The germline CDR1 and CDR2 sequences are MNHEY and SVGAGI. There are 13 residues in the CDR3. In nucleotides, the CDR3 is TGTGCCAGCAGTTTAACAGCCACCTATGGCTACACCTTC. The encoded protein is CASSLTATYGYTF.

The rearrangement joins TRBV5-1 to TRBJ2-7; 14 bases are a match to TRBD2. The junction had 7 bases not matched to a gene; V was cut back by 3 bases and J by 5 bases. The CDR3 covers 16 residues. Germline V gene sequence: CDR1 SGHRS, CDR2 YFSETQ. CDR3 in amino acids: CASSSGTSGSMNEQYF. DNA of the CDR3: TGCGCCAGCAGCTCAGGGACTAGCGGGAGTATGAACGAGCAGTACTTC.

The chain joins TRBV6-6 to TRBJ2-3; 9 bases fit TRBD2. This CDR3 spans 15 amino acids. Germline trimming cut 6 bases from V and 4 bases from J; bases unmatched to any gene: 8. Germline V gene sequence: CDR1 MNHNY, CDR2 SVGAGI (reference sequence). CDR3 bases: TGTGCCAGCAGCCCCGGGGCGGGAGGGCCAGATACGCAGTATTTT. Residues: CASSPGAGGPDTQYF.

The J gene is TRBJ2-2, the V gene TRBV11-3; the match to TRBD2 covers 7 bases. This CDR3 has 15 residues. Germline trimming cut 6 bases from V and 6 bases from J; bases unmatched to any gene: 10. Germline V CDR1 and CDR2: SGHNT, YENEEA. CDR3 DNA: TGTGCCAGCAGGGGGGGACTATCGGGTCCCGGGGAGCTGTTTTTT. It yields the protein CASRGGLSGPGELFF.

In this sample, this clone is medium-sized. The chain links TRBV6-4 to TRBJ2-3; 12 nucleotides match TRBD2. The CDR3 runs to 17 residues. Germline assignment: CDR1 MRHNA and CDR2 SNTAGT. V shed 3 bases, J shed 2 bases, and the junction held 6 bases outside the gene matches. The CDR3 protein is CASSELAGGGFTDTQYF. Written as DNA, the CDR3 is TGTGCCAGCAGTGAACTAGCGGGAGGAGGGTTCACAGATACGCAGTATTTT.

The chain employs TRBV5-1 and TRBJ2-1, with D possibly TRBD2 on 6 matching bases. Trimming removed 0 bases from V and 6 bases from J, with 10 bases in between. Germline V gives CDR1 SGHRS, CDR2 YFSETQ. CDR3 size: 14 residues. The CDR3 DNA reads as TGCGCCAGCAGCTTGGAGGCGGGACGCAATGAGCAGTTCTTC. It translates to CASSLEAGRNEQFF.

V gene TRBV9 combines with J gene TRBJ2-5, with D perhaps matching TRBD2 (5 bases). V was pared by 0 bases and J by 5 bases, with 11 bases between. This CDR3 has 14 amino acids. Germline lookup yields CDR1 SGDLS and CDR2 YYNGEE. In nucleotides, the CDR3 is TGTGCCAGCAGCGTAGGTGGGGAGAGGGAGACCCAGTACTTC. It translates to CASSVGGERETQYF.

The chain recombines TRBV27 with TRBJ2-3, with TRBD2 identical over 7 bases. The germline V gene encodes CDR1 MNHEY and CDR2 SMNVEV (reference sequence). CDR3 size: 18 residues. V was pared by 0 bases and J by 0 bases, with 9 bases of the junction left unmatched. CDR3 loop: CASSLSTRGGPSTDTQYF. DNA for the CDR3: TGTGCCAGCAGTTTATCGACGCGCGGGGGACCGAGCACAGATACGCAGTATTTT.

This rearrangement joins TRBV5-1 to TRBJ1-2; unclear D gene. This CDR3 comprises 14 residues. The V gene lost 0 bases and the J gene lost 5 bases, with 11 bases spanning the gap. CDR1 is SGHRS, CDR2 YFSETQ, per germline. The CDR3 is CASSLDESGYGYTF. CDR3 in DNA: TGCGCCAGCAGCTTGGACGAGAGCGGGTATGGCTACACCTTC.

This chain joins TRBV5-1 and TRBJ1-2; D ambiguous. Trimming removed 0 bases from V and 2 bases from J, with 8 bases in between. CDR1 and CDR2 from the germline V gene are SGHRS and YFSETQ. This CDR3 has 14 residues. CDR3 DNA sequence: TGCGCCAGCAGCTTGGATTCACAAAACTATGGCTACACCTTC. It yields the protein CASSLDSQNYGYTF.

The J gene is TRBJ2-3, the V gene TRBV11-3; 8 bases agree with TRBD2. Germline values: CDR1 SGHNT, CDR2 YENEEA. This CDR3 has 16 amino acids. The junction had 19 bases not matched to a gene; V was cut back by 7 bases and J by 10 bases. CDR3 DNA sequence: TGTGCCAGCACAGGAAGGCTTAGCGGGGACTTCAATGCGCAGTATTTT. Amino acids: CASTGRLSGDFNAQYF.

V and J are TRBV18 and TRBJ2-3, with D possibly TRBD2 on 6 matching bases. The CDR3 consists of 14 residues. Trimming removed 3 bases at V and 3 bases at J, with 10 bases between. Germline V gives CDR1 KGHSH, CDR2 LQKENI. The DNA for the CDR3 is TGTGCCAGCTCACCCCCAAGCGGGACAGATACGCAGTATTTT. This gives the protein CASSPPSGTDTQYF.

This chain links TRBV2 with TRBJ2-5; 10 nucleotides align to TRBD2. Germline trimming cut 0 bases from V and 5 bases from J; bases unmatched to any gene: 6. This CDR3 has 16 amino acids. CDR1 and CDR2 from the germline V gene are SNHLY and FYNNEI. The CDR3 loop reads CASSEAGTSVRETQYF. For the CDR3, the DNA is TGTGCCAGCAGTGAAGCCGGGACTAGCGTTCGGGAGACCCAGTACTTC.

In DNA form, the CDR3 reads TGTGCCAGTAGTATAGATTCCCTACAGGGTTCAGGCAATCAGCCCCAGCATTTT. It specifies CASSIDSLQGSGNQPQHF. The chain links TRBV19 to TRBJ1-5; a possible D gene is TRBD1 (6 bases). Germline V gives CDR1 LNHDA, CDR2 SQIVND (reference sequence). The CDR3 extends over 18 amino acids. The V end lost 0 bases, the J end lost 2 bases, and 17 bases lay between the germline ends. The complete variable domain, with remaining parts taken from reference TRBV19 and TRBJ1-5, reads DGGITQSPKYLFRKEGQNVTLSCEQNLNHDAMYWYRQDPGQGLRLIYYSQIVNDFQKGDIAEGYSVSREKKESFPLTVTSAQKNPTAFYLCASSIDSLQGSGNQPQHFGDGTRLSIL.